This TCR beta chain appears in the sequencing data of a study of beta chain features in type 1 diabetes. The authors reverse transcribed all of the isolated RNA, so sequencing captured expressed TCRB transcripts. Produced via immunoSEQ multiplex PCR; TCRdb's table is partial and in-frame only. The sample has about 150,000 clones; 7.5% to 10% are singletons. With V trimmed by 8 bases and J by 7 bases, 15 bases remained unmatched. Germline V gives CDR1 LNHDA, CDR2 SQIVND (reference sequence). CDR3 size: 15 residues. The chain has TRBV19 and TRBJ2-7, with TRBD2 matching over 9 bases. This clonotype was sampled from a man younger than 30 in good health. Sequences were obtained from central memory CD4+ T cells from blood. CDR3 DNA: TGTGCCAGTTCTGGGGCTAGCGGGACCCCGGGGGAGCAGTACTTC. Translated, it gives CASSGASGTPGEQYF. Full variable domain (rest looked up from reference TRBV19 and TRBJ2-7): DGGITQSPKYLFRKEGQNVTLSCEQNLNHDAMYWYRQDPGQGLRLIYYSQIVNDFQKGDIAEGYSVSREKKESFPLTVTSAQKNPTAFYLCASSGASGTPGEQYFGPGTRLTVT.